The present T cell receptor (beta chain) was sequenced within a study of T cell responses to AZD1222 COVID-19 vaccine. Germline trimming cut 6 bases from V and 2 bases from J; bases unmatched to any gene: 4. Germline CDR1 is SGHTS and CDR2 is YDEGEE. The CDR3 has 14 amino acids. The data were produced by immunoSEQ multiplex PCR, yet TCRdb's version contains in-frame clones alone and is incomplete. The data show 130,000 or so clones, 84% seen once. General study points: Of the AZD1222 recipients, only six or seven were seropositive at baseline. Females outnumbered males among donors, who were mostly white British; clonal diversity was possibly underestimated. Researchers report vaccine-associated CD4 TCRs spanning spike, with dominance at 160-218 and 743-854.

With respect to this clone: Its antigen is currently unknown.

The rearrangement joins TRBV5-8 to TRBJ1-2; TRBD1 aligns across 10 bases. The starting material was peripheral blood, obtained 28 days after the second AZD1222 dose. The receptor was isolated from an adult who received the AZD1222 COVID-19 vaccine. Here the CDR3 reads CASTPGQGNYGYTF. The CDR3 coding sequence is TGTGCCAGCACCCCGGGACAGGGGAACTATGGCTACACCTTC.